This paragraph covers one T cell receptor beta chain sequence. The target of this receptor is not known. There are no base qualities to consult, and no much larger clone falls within one base. As encoded in the germline V gene, CDR1 is SGHRS while CDR2 is YFSETQ. V has 1 base trimmed and J has 0 bases trimmed; junction bases matching no gene number 10. The cysteine opens and the phenylalanine closes a CDR3 of 18 amino acids. CDR3 DNA only is kept here, 54 bases in frame from base 1. The sample's time point label, in plain terms: baseline before first vaccination. Samples from vaccinated people were obtained from the UK trials COV001 and COV002, which included a single-blind randomized controlled phase 2/3 trial of AZD1222 (ChAdOx1 nCoV-19) in healthy adults. Trial participant PBMC samples were collected at day 0 and day 28 after the second dose for TCRbeta chain sequencing. The CDR3 regions of human TCRbeta chains were analyzed by immunosequencing. The source study handled its data this way. Repertoire TCRs were checked for matches against a reference library of SARS-CoV-2-specific TCRs that had been generated using the MIRA antigen-specificity platform. Breadth meant the fraction of unique TCRs that were SARS-CoV-2-associated, whereas depth meant the fraction of total T cells that were SARS-CoV-2-associated. Using the MIRA data, each spike-specific TCR was mapped to the spike region that the TCR reacts to and placed in a CD4 or CD8 class. Log10-transformed breadth and depth values were compared by one-way ANOVA with Sidak's multiple comparisons tests. The source is immuneACCESS, and TCRdb retained only in-frame sequences with V and J called. Part of the clones is not carried over; for the studies checked, unresolved V genes explain less than half of this, and the remainder is unexplained. D and trimming come from the DNA, and the V and J calls and clone size come from that table. The sample profile shows 150,000 or so clones; roughly nine tenths of them were found once. In total, the top ten clones hold more than 1.2% of the sample.

These data are taken from a study of T cell responses to AZD1222 COVID-19 vaccine (dated by TCRdb to about 2021). Looking at the study overall: AZD1222 recipients given second doses at about 4 weeks or at about 12 weeks were pooled, since spike-specific TCR depth and breadth were not found to differ between the two schedules. TCR sequencing covered 233 trial participants: 200 to 220 given two doses of AZD1222 and about 26 given two doses of MenACWY control vaccine. Trial participants were enrolled by age into subgroups of 18-55, 56-69 and 70-plus years, and about 150, 27 and 61 TCR-sequenced participants, respectively, were included in these subgroups.

Study-wide findings and limitations: Vaccine-associated CD4 TCRs spanned the whole spike protein, with dominant responses in regions 160-218 and 743-854. Because no samples from the day 14 peak response were available, repertoires could be characterized only after the peak T cell response. Only a handful of AZD1222 recipients were SARS-CoV-2 seropositive at baseline, limiting conclusions about previously exposed vaccinees. The 56-69-year group was small, and its depth increase did not reach significance, likely because of low power. Participants were mostly white British, with more females than males. The authors suggested clonal diversity may have been underestimated. Epitopes outside the regions mutated in the B.1.351 and B.1.1.7 variants were reportedly recognized by nearly half of the unique spike-specific TCRs. After two AZD1222 doses, both the breadth and the depth of spike-specific TCRs were significantly higher than at day 0 and than in MenACWY recipients.

Specimen: peripheral blood, collected on day 0 of AZD1222 vaccination. The rearranged segments are TRBV5-1 and TRBJ2-1, with 7 bases matching TRBD2. The clonotype was recovered from an adult in good health. The CDR3 region: CASSLRASGGSSYNEQFF. The nucleotide sequence is given as TGCGCCAGCAGCTTGAGGGCCTCTGGCGGGAGCTCCTACAATGAGCAGTTCTTC.